Listed here are 21 T cell receptor beta chains from one sample, sequenced in a study of CDR3 diversity in severe acne. TCRdb called the PCR reads again in MiXCR, with one record for every CDR3 protein. This sample has more than 70,000 distinct CDR3 sequences; over 45% occur once, and the top ten carry around 9.1%. The sample consisted of blood. The receptor source for this set is a male donor in good health, serving as a control.

This clonotype came up a few times. The rearrangement links TRBV7-8 to TRBJ1-2; a weak D match, TRBD1 (5 bases). V shed 5 bases and J shed 1 base, with 8 bases lying between them. CDR3 length: 13 residues. CDR1 is SGHVS, CDR2 FQNEAQ, per germline. The CDR3 bases are TGTGCCAGCAGCCTGGACATTAACTATGGCTACACCTTC. Residues: CASSLDINYGYTF.

The chain is built from TRBV6-5 and TRBJ2-7; D possibly corresponds to TRBD1 (5 bases). The ends were cut back, 2 bases at V and 4 bases at J, with 9 bases in the middle. The CDR3 sequence is 13 residues long. In germline, CDR1 is MNHEY, CDR2 SVGAGI. CDR3 nucleotide sequence: TGTGCCAGCAGTTACACGACAGAGTACGAGCAGTACTTC. Residues: CASSYTTEYEQYF.

The rearrangement joins TRBV7-8 to TRBJ2-6; D might be TRBD2 (7 bases). Looked up from germline, CDR1 is SGHVS and CDR2 is FQNEAQ. This CDR3 region has 18 residues. Trimming pared 5 bases from V and 0 bases from J, leaving 17 bases between. Here the CDR3 DNA reads TGTGCCAGCAGCCCTGCCGGGGGGCCCCTCTCTGGGGCCAACGTCCTGACTTTC. Translated, it gives CASSPAGGPLSGANVLTF.

The chain joins TRBV10-2 to TRBJ1-1; D remains unclear. The germline CDR1 and CDR2 sequences are WSHSY and SAAADI. Trimming removed 7 bases at V and 0 bases at J, with 15 bases between. The CDR3 contains 15 residues. CDR3 amino acids: CASKPKQDMNTEAFF. DNA for the CDR3: TGCGCCAGCAAACCCAAACAAGACATGAACACTGAAGCTTTCTTT.

The chain joins TRBV29-1 to TRBJ1-2, with D uncertain. V gave up 4 bases and J gave up 6 bases, with 21 bases separating them. The CDR3 runs 15 residues. In germline, CDR1 is SQVTM, CDR2 ANQGSEA. DNA for the CDR3: TGCAGCGTTGTCCTTGAAGCCGCCGGTTGGCATGGCTACACCTTC. Its protein is CSVVLEAAGWHGYTF.

There are a few counts of this clonotype. The chain joins TRBV28 to TRBJ2-5, with D maybe TRBD1 (5 bases). Trimming left V 6 bases short and J 0 bases short, with 14 bases between. The CDR3 runs 15 residues. Per germline, CDR1 MDHEN and CDR2 SYDVKM. The CDR3 DNA reads as TGTGCCAGCAGACATCGTCGACAGTACCAAGAGACCCAGTACTTC. It yields the protein CASRHRRQYQETQYF.

Points on this clonotype: Since no conserved phenylalanine or tryptophan closes the CDR3, a read error is the likely cause. The chain couples TRBV2 to TRBJ1-1, with unresolved D. V was trimmed by 3 bases and J by 1 base, leaving 3 bases between them. Germline V gene lookup returns CDR1 SNHLY and CDR2 FYNNEI. This CDR3 region has 12 residues. The chain's CDR3 is CASSDRNTEAFL. The CDR3 DNA is TGTGCCAGCAGTGACCGGAACACTGAAGCTTTCCTT.

In the case of this clonotype: A read error may account for a junction end that differs from germline. J is TRBJ2-5 and V is TRBV7-7; D gene ambiguous. The germline V gene has CDR1 SSHAT and CDR2 FNYEAQ (reference sequence). This CDR3 comprises 14 residues. CDR3 protein: CASSLANSQETQYF. The CDR3 DNA sequence: TGTGCTAGCAGCTTAGCAAACAGCCAAGAGACCCAGTACTTC.

The CDR3 spells CASSPGGQALNGYTF. CDR3 in DNA: TGTGCCAGCAGCCCAGGGGGACAGGCATTAAATGGCTACACCTTC. V is TRBV12-3 or TRBV12-4 and J is TRBJ1-2; 8 bases align to TRBD1. Losses at the gene ends were 6 bases for V and 6 bases for J; bases not matched to a gene: 12. The CDR3 is 15 amino acids.

By share of the sample, this clonotype is medium-sized (0.01 to 0.1%). The DNA of the CDR3 is TGCAGTGCTAGAGGACCCTTAAGGGGAGCGGGAGGGCCAACAGATACGCAGTATTTT. It specifies CSARGPLRGAGGPTDTQYF. The chain carries TRBV20-1 and TRBJ2-3; TRBD2 agrees at 10 bases. V shed 1 base, J shed 3 bases, and the junction held 16 bases outside the gene matches. From germline, CDR1 is DFQATT and CDR2 SNEGSKA (reference sequence). This CDR3 has 19 residues.

In this sample, this clonotype turned up a few times. The V and J genes are TRBV7-8 and TRBJ2-7; TRBD2 aligns across 14 bases. The CDR3 covers 15 residues. V shed 3 bases and J 4 bases; nucleotides not matched to a gene: 2. Germline loops: CDR1 SGHVS, CDR2 FQNEAQ. The CDR3 DNA follows: TGTGCCAGCAGCTTTCGGACTAGCGGGGGGTACGAGCAGTACTTC. Amino acid sequence: CASSFRTSGGYEQYF.

Only a few counts were recorded for this clonotype. The chain uses TRBV2 and TRBJ2-7, with 11 bases matching TRBD2. CDR1 and CDR2 from the germline V gene are SNHLY and FYNNEI. After removal of 6 bases from V and 0 bases from J, the junction contained 10 bases not matched to a gene. This CDR3 has 17 residues. The CDR3 reads CASSVLAGGLRSYEQYF. The CDR3 nucleotides are TGTGCCAGCAGCGTTCTAGCGGGAGGCCTCCGCTCCTACGAGCAGTACTTC.

The V and J genes are TRBV24-1 and TRBJ2-1, with 8 bases that match TRBD2. The CDR3 is 16 residues long. V trimming: 1 base; J trimming: 2 bases; junction bases outside the gene matches: 3. Per the germline V gene, CDR1 is KGHDR and CDR2 is SFDVKD. CDR3 region: CATSDFVREAYNEQFF. DNA of the CDR3: TGTGCCACCAGTGATTTCGTGCGGGAGGCCTACAATGAGCAGTTCTTC.

The chain couples TRBV2 to TRBJ1-5; D not certain. This CDR3 has 14 residues. Per germline, CDR1 SNHLY and CDR2 FYNNEI. Trimming shortened V by 1 base and J by 11 bases, and 15 bases separated the two germline ends. CDR3 coding DNA: TGTGCCAGCAGTGAAGTGGCCTCCCGGCCGTCCCAGCATTTT. As protein: CASSEVASRPSQHF.

The chain recombines TRBV6-5 with TRBJ2-1, with TRBD2 matching 8 bases. The germline gives CDR1 MNHEY, CDR2 SVGAGI. Trimming at V came to 6 bases and at J to 1 base, leaving 8 bases not matched to a gene. The CDR3 runs to 16 residues. CDR3 nucleotides: TGTGCCAGCAGCCCTCTAGCGGGCGGTTCCTACAATGAGCAGTTCTTC. Translating gives CASSPLAGGSYNEQFF.

There are many counts of this clonotype. The chain is built from TRBV19 and TRBJ1-4, with 8 bases fitting TRBD1. Germline CDR1 reads LNHDA; CDR2 reads SQIVND (reference sequence). This CDR3 is 18 amino acids long. The V gene end was trimmed by 5 bases and the J gene end by 0 bases; junction bases not matched to a gene: 11. The CDR3 DNA sequence: TGTGCCAGTAGTCTCATTCCGGGACAGGCCTCAACTAATGAAAAACTGTTTTTT. Translation gives CASSLIPGQASTNEKLFF.

V gene TRBV19 combines with J gene TRBJ2-5, with D tentatively TRBD1 (6 bases). Germline CDR1 LNHDA, CDR2 SQIVND (reference sequence). V shed 9 bases and J shed 5 bases, with 16 bases lying between them. The CDR3 runs to 13 residues. The CDR3 region has the DNA TGTGCCAGCAGACCCGACAGGTCGGAGACCCAGTACTTC. It specifies CASRPDRSETQYF.

The chain recombines TRBV29-1 with TRBJ1-2; D unclear. CDR3 length: 11 residues. V was trimmed by 5 bases and J by 5 bases, leaving 9 bases between them. Germline-derived CDR1 and CDR2 are SQVTM and ANQGSEA. DNA of the CDR3: TGCAGCGTTTTACATGGGTATGGCTACACCTTC. It codes for CSVLHGYGYTF.

The rearrangement uses TRBV2 and TRBJ2-4; D unresolved. From germline, CDR1 is SNHLY and CDR2 FYNNEI. Trimming removed 1 base at V and 0 bases at J, with 7 bases between. This CDR3 has 15 amino acids. CDR3 in DNA: TGTGCCAGCAGTGAAGGCAGGCAAGCCAAAAACATTCAGTACTTC. It yields the protein CASSEGRQAKNIQYF.

This chain joins TRBV29-1 and TRBJ1-2; D not certain. V was trimmed by 2 bases and J by 7 bases, leaving 14 bases between them. CDR1 SQVTM and CDR2 ANQGSEA come from the germline V gene. This CDR3 has 13 residues. CDR3 sequence reads: CSVESRRLSGYTF. The CDR3 DNA reads TGCAGCGTTGAATCTAGGCGTCTCAGTGGCTACACCTTC.

Only a few counts were recorded for this clonotype. The CDR3 sequence is CASSPDPGGTGELFF. CDR3 sequence (DNA): TGTGCCAGCAGTCCTGACCCAGGGGGTACCGGGGAGCTGTTTTTT. The V call is TRBV2, the J call TRBJ2-2; TRBD1 matches at 7 bases. The J segment lost 5 bases and the V segment lost 5 bases, leaving 8 bases of the junction unmatched. Per the germline V gene, CDR1 is SNHLY and CDR2 is FYNNEI. The CDR3 has 15 residues. Together with reference TRBV2 and TRBJ2-2, the CDR3 gives the full variable domain: EPEVTQTPSHQVTQMGQEVILRCVPISNHLYFYWYRQILGQKVEFLVSFYNNEISEKSEIFDDQFSVERPDGSNFTLKIRSTKLEDSAMYFCASSPDPGGTGELFFGEGSRLTVL.